The 4 T cell receptor beta chains below were found in one sample sequenced in a study of blood T cell repertoires in COVID-19. The protocol was immunoSEQ multiplex PCR, while the TCRdb copy is restricted to in-frame clones and leaves out a portion. The data show tens of thousands of clones, 90% seen once. Sequencing was done on a sample of peripheral blood. The receptors come from a man aged 45-65 years with COVID-19, enrolled during active disease.

The chain combines TRBV11-2 with TRBJ2-1, with 7 bases lining up with TRBD2. V shed 4 bases and J 10 bases; nucleotides not matched to a gene: 1. Germline V CDR1 and CDR2: SGHAT, FQNNGV. This CDR3 has 11 residues. CDR3 nucleotide sequence: TGTGCCAGCAGCTACGGGGGGGAGCAGTTCTTC. Its protein product is CASSYGGEQFF. The whole variable domain, filled in from reference TRBV11-2 and TRBJ2-1, reads EAGVAQSPRYKIIEKRQSVAFWCNPISGHATLYWYQQILGQGPKLLIQFQNNGVVDDSQLPKDRFSAERLKGVDSTLKIQPAKLEDSAVYLCASSYGGEQFFGPGTRLTVL.

The CDR3 sequence: CASSQGGGAPYEQYF. CDR3 bases: TGCGCCAGCAGCCAAGGCGGCGGAGCTCCCTACGAGCAGTACTTC. The chain couples TRBV4-1 to TRBJ2-7; D uncertain. V lost 1 base, J lost 2 bases, and 12 bases lay in between. This CDR3 contains 15 residues. Per germline, CDR1 MGHRA and CDR2 YSYEKL.

CDR3 sequence: CASSLDAQSYGYTF. The CDR3 DNA reads as TGTGCCAGCAGCTTAGATGCACAATCCTATGGCTACACCTTC. This chain connects TRBV7-3 to TRBJ1-2; unclear D gene. V was trimmed by 2 bases and J by 4 bases, leaving 11 bases between them. The germline V gene has CDR1 SGHTA and CDR2 FQGTGA. The CDR3 runs to 14 residues.

The CDR3 nucleotides read TGTGCGTCGGGGGGAGGGGGACACTCACCCCTCCACTTT. It is translated as CASGGGGHSPLHF. V usage is TRBV10-3 and J usage is TRBJ1-6, with a possible D match to TRBD1 (6 bases). The CDR3 is 13 amino acids. CDR1 is ENHRY and CDR2 is SYGVKD in the germline V gene.